These 23 T cell receptor beta chains originate from one sample sequenced in a study of CD8+ T cells in alopecia areata. Reverse transcription of extracted RNA yielded cDNA, which provided the sequencing template. Generated by immunoSEQ multiplex PCR, the TCRdb table keeps only in-frame clones and is missing some. The sample yields some 120,000 clones, without any singletons. The source material was lesional skin. These receptors originate from a C3H/HeJ mouse with alopecia areata. The MHC haplotype recorded for the strain is H2-k.

Comment on this clone: Gene names and germline match the mouse. CDR3 bases read: TGTGCCAGCAGTGATGACTGGGGGGGCGAGAGAATAGAC. It yields the protein CASSDDWGGERID. Given in full, the CDR3 is CASSDDWGGERIDTQYF. The chain joins TRBV13-1 to TRBJ2-5; 11 positions match TRBD2. The CDR3 goes on 4 residues after the read ends, and that part is filled in from the germline J gene. The CDR3 has 17 residues. Germline V gene lookup returns CDR1 NSHNY and CDR2 SYGAGN.

The sample holds many counts of this clone. Mouse gene names apply. Sequencing ends 4 residues short of the CDR3 end; the germline J gene provides the rest. The J gene is TRBJ2-1, the V gene TRBV13-3; the D gene is possibly TRBD1 (7 bases). The CDR3 spans 14 residues. Germline loops: CDR1 NNHDY, CDR2 SYVADS. The CDR3 DNA, read in part, is TGTGCCAGCAGTGATGGAAGGGGGCGGGCT. Translation: CASSDGRGRA. The full CDR3 protein is CASSDGRGRAEQFF.

There are many counts of this clone. Gene names and germline match the mouse. The CDR3 end falls 4 residues outside the read, so it is completed with the germline J gene. The V call is TRBV16, the J call TRBJ2-3, with 10 bases lining up with TRBD1. Per germline, CDR1 SGHSA and CDR2 FRNQAP. The CDR3 has 16 residues. V was pared by 4 bases and J by 0 bases, with 4 bases of the junction left unmatched. The sequenced part of the CDR3 DNA is TGTGCAAGCAGCTGGGGACAGGGGAGGAGTGCAGAA. Its protein is CASSWGQGRSAE. The entire CDR3 sequence reads CASSWGQGRSAETLYF.

On this clone itself: Gene names refer to mouse genes. The read stops 4 residues short of the end of the CDR3; the missing end is completed from the germline J gene. This chain links TRBV13-3 with TRBJ1-1, with TRBD1 matching 8 bases. The germline CDR1 and CDR2 sequences are NNHDY and SYVADS. The CDR3 sequence is 16 residues long. Trimming removed 0 bases from V and 0 bases from J; junction bases left unmatched: 4. The CDR3 is CASSDGAGGANTEVFF. The sequenced part of the CDR3 DNA is TGTGCCAGCAGTGATGGGGCAGGGGGCGCAAACACA.

A remark on this clone: The listed genes are named as in mouse. With the read ending 4 residues before the CDR3 end, the germline J gene is used to fill in that end. This chain links TRBV14 with TRBJ1-1; D call uncertain. CDR3 size: 13 residues. V was trimmed by 1 base and J by 1 base, leaving 5 bases between them. CDR1 and CDR2 from the germline V gene are SGHDT and FRDEAV. The sequenced part of the CDR3 DNA is TGTGCCAGCAGTTTCAGAGGAAACACA. It specifies CASSFRGNT. The full-length CDR3 reads as CASSFRGNTEVFF.

A remark on this clone: A mismatch at residue 14 separates the TCRdb protein from the translated DNA, so the protein presented here was translated from the DNA. Germline and genes here are mouse. Sequencing ends 3 residues short of the CDR3 end; the germline J gene provides the rest. This chain uses TRBV19 with TRBJ1-6; 11 nucleotides line up with TRBD1. TRBJ1-6 is an open reading frame, and its role is uncertain. There are 17 residues in the CDR3. V was clipped by 5 bases and J by 1 base; unmatched bases: 5. In germline, CDR1 is FNHDT, CDR2 SITEND (reference sequence). CDR3: CASSLRTGGSYNSPLYF. The covered CDR3 bases are TGTGCCAGCAGCCTTCGGACAGGGGGCTCCTATAATTCGCCC.

A note on this clone: Genes and germline come from the mouse. The read is 4 residues too short to cover the CDR3 end, so that end is filled in from the germline J gene. The V gene is TRBV13-3, the J gene TRBJ2-3; 7 bases line up with TRBD1. This CDR3 is built from 14 residues. V lost 2 bases, J lost 4 bases, and 4 bases stayed unmatched. The V gene's germline CDR1 is NNHDY and CDR2 SYVADS. The CDR3 loop is CASSENRGTETLYF. CDR3 DNA, as far as it was read: TGTGCCAGCAGTGAGAACAGGGGAACAGAA.

As regards this clone: Mouse names are used for the genes. The CDR3 goes on 4 residues after the read ends, and that part is filled in from the germline J gene. J is TRBJ1-2 and V is TRBV19; D is undetermined. The CDR3 runs 11 residues. Germline assignment: CDR1 FNHDT and CDR2 SITEND (reference sequence). Incomplete CDR3 DNA: TGTGCCAGCAGTACGAGGGCC. Amino acid sequence: CASSTRA. In full, the CDR3 is CASSTRADYTF. Full variable domain (outside the CDR3, taken from reference TRBV19 and TRBJ1-2): GGIITQTPKFLIGQEGQKLTLKCQQNFNHDTMYWYRQDSGKGLRLIYYSITENDLQKGDLSEGYDASREKKSSFSLTVTSAQKNEMAVFLCASSTRADYTFGSGTRLLVI.

This clone was observed a few times. Here the gene names and germline are mouse. Sequencing ends 4 residues short of the CDR3 end; the germline J gene provides the rest. The chain has TRBV13-3 and TRBJ1-4; D perhaps matches TRBD1 (5 bases). CDR1 NNHDY and CDR2 SYVADS come from the germline V gene. The CDR3 extends over 13 amino acids. The V end was cut by 3 bases, the J end by 6 bases, with 9 bases between. CDR3 DNA (partial): TGTGCCAGCAGTGCCCCCAGGGACGAA. Translation: CASSAPRDE. The whole CDR3 protein reads CASSAPRDERLFF.

This clone showed up just a few times. All gene names here are mouse names. The missing CDR3 end, 4 residues past where the read stops, is filled in from the germline J gene. This rearrangement joins TRBV1 to TRBJ2-4; D ambiguous. This CDR3 has 15 residues. Deletions cut 2 bases from V and 0 bases from J, with 9 bases between. The germline V gene has CDR1 NSQYPW and CDR2 LRSPGD (reference sequence). CDR3 in amino acids: CTCSARHSSQNTLYF. The CDR3 DNA, read in part, is TGCACCTGCAGTGCACGACACTCTAGTCAAAAC. Full variable domain (missing parts from reference TRBV1 and TRBJ2-4): VTLLEQNPRWRLVPRGQAVNLRCILKNSQYPWMSWYQQDLQKQLQWLFTLRSPGDKEVKSLPGADYLATRVTDTELRLQVANMSQGRTLYCTCSARHSSQNTLYFGAGTRLSVL.

The sample holds a few counts of this clone. The genes are named according to mouse. Sequencing ends 4 residues short of the CDR3 end; the germline J gene provides the rest. The chain carries TRBV29 and TRBJ2-3, with 8 bases fitting TRBD2. Unmatched junction bases numbered 7, after V lost 2 bases and J lost 3 bases. Germline V lookup: CDR1 MSHET, CDR2 SYDVDS. The CDR3 loop spans 16 amino acids. The CDR3 spells CASSLRGGQEAETLYF. The part of the CDR3 DNA that was read is TGTGCTAGCAGTTTACGGGGGGGGCAAGAGGCAGAA.

This clone was counted many times. Gene names follow the mouse nomenclature. The CDR3 end lies 4 residues beyond the end of the read and is filled in from the germline J gene. This chain links TRBV13-3 with TRBJ2-2; 10 bases map to TRBD1. The CDR3 length is 17 residues. Germline V gene lookup returns CDR1 NNHDY and CDR2 SYVADS. V shed 0 bases, J shed 2 bases, and the junction held 4 bases outside the gene matches. The sequenced part of the CDR3 DNA is TGTGCCAGCAGTGATGCAGGGACAGGGGACAACACCGGG. It yields the protein CASSDAGTGDNTG. The full-length CDR3 reads as CASSDAGTGDNTGQLYF.

Concerning this clone: All gene names here are mouse names. The missing CDR3 end, 4 residues past where the read stops, is filled in from the germline J gene. The chain combines TRBV1 with TRBJ2-5, with TRBD1 identical over 10 bases. V was clipped by 0 bases and J by 3 bases; unmatched bases: 3. The CDR3 runs to 16 residues. Looked up from germline, CDR1 is NSQYPW and CDR2 is LRSPGD (reference sequence). CDR3 in amino acids: CTCSADGGQGQDTQYF. The covered CDR3 bases are TGCACCTGCAGTGCAGATGGGGGACAGGGGCAAGAC. Full variable domain (missing parts from reference TRBV1 and TRBJ2-5): VTLLEQNPRWRLVPRGQAVNLRCILKNSQYPWMSWYQQDLQKQLQWLFTLRSPGDKEVKSLPGADYLATRVTDTELRLQVANMSQGRTLYCTCSADGGQGQDTQYFGPGTRLLVL.

The sample holds many counts of this clone. All gene names here are mouse names. The sequence runs out 4 residues before the end of the CDR3; the remainder is reconstructed from the germline J gene. The chain couples TRBV13-3 to TRBJ2-1; 10 bases are shared with TRBD1. CDR3 size: 14 residues. Germline trimming cut 5 bases from V and 6 bases from J; bases unmatched to any gene: 5. Germline V CDR1 and CDR2: NNHDY, SYVADS. Incomplete CDR3 DNA: TGTGCCAGCAGGACAGGGGGCAGGGGTGCT. This gives the protein CASRTGGRGA. The whole CDR3 protein is CASRTGGRGAEQFF.

In its sample, this clone was seen a few times. Genes here carry mouse names. The read finishes 4 residues shy of the CDR3 end, and the germline J gene is used to complete it. The J gene is TRBJ2-7, the V gene TRBV1; D gene unclear. Germline values: CDR1 NSQYPW, CDR2 LRSPGD (reference sequence). Trimming cost V 2 bases and J 0 bases, with 5 bases left between them. The CDR3 is 13 amino acids. The part of the CDR3 DNA that was read is TGCACCTGCAGTGCACTTGCCTCCTAT. Amino acids: CTCSALASY. The entire CDR3 is CTCSALASYEQYF.

This clone has only a few counts. Mouse germline and gene names are used. The observed sequence ends 4 residues before the CDR3 terminus, with the missing tail filled in from the germline J gene. This rearrangement joins TRBV13-3 to TRBJ1-4, with 8 bases fitting TRBD1. Germline CDR1 is NNHDY and CDR2 is SYVADS. J lost 6 bases, V lost 2 bases, and 6 bases had no gene match. This CDR3 is built from 15 residues. This CDR3 reads CASSEGGQGDERLFF. The CDR3 DNA, read in part, is TGTGCCAGCAGTGAGGGAGGACAGGGAGACGAA.

This clone came up a few times. Germline and genes: mouse. The read ends 4 residues early relative to the CDR3; the germline J gene fills the gap. V and J are TRBV13-3 and TRBJ2-3; 8 bases are a match to TRBD2. The CDR3 runs 16 residues. After removal of 2 bases from V and 0 bases from J, the junction contained 5 bases not matched to a gene. Germline V CDR1 and CDR2: NNHDY, SYVADS. The sequenced CDR3 bases are TGTGCCAGCAGTGACCCTGACTGGGGTAGTGCAGAA. Translated: CASSDPDWGSAE. The whole CDR3 sequence is CASSDPDWGSAETLYF.

This clone was seen a handful of times. Gene names are mouse gene names. The CDR3 goes on 4 residues after the read ends, and that part is filled in from the germline J gene. This chain uses TRBV1 with TRBJ2-3; 11 nucleotides line up with TRBD2. J was trimmed by 3 bases and V by 3 bases; bases with no gene match: 5. The germline CDR1 and CDR2 sequences are NSQYPW and LRSPGD (reference sequence). The CDR3 totals 16 residues. The DNA read from the CDR3 is TGCACCTGCAGTGCCCCACTGGGGGGGCGCGCAGAA. Protein sequence: CTCSAPLGGRAE. The whole CDR3 is CTCSAPLGGRAETLYF.

This clone was counted a few times. Gene names and germline match the mouse. The read comes to an end 4 residues before the CDR3 does, leaving the germline J gene to fill in the end. This chain joins TRBV13-1 and TRBJ1-4; 7 nucleotides align to TRBD1. J gave up 3 bases and V 2 bases, and 4 bases lay outside the gene matches. The CDR3 extends over 15 amino acids. CDR1 and CDR2 from the germline V gene are NSHNY and SYGAGN. CDR3 protein: CASSEGDRTNERLFF. Partial CDR3 DNA: TGTGCCAGCAGTGAAGGGGACAGAACCAACGAA.

Many counts were recorded for this clone. Genes and germline are mouse. CDR3 loop: CASSDFKYEQYF. The CDR3 DNA, read in part, is TGTGCCAGCAGTGATTTTAAGTAT. The J gene is TRBJ2-7, the V gene TRBV13-3, with no clear D. Read sequence stops 4 residues before the CDR3 end, and the germline J gene provides the missing end. CDR1 and CDR2 (germline): NNHDY, SYVADS. CDR3 length: 12 amino acids.

Notes on this clone: Mouse names are used for the genes. The CDR3 end lies 4 residues beyond the end of the read and is filled in from the germline J gene. This chain connects TRBV12-1 to TRBJ2-4, with 9 bases lining up with TRBD1. Per germline, CDR1 SGHSN and CDR2 HYEKVE. V lost 0 bases to trimming and J lost 0 bases; unmatched junction nucleotides: 6. There are 17 residues in the CDR3. CDR3 residues: CASSLKDRGFSQNTLYF. The CDR3 bases that were read are TGTGCCAGCTCTCTCAAGGACAGGGGATTTAGTCAAAAC. Looking up the rest from reference TRBV12-1 and TRBJ2-4 gives the full variable domain: DSGVVQSPRHIIKEKGGRSVLTCIPISGHSNVVWYQQTLGKELKFLIQHYEKVERDKGFLPSRFSVQQFDDYHSEMNMSALELEDSAMYFCASSLKDRGFSQNTLYFGAGTRLSVL.

A word on this clone: Each gene name is a mouse one. The CDR3 goes on 4 residues after the read ends, and that part is filled in from the germline J gene. This chain links TRBV17 with TRBJ2-2, with D possibly TRBD1 on 5 matching bases. The V and J ends lost 0 bases and 3 bases respectively, with 8 bases between them. The CDR3 runs to 15 residues. The V gene's germline CDR1 is MNHDT and CDR2 YYDKIL. Partial CDR3 DNA: TGTGCTAGCAGTAGAGATCTCAGGGACACCGGG. Amino acid sequence: CASSRDLRDTG. From start to end, the CDR3 is CASSRDLRDTGQLYF.

This clone was recorded a few times. These gene names are mouse names. The read falls 4 residues short of the CDR3 end, and the missing part is taken from the germline J gene. The V and J genes are TRBV19 and TRBJ2-1; TRBD1 might be the D (6 bases). Germline CDR1 reads FNHDT; CDR2 reads SITEND (reference sequence). The CDR3 extends over 15 amino acids. Trimming removed 4 bases from V and 1 base from J, with 12 bases in between. CDR3 region: CASSAPGQNYAEQFF. The part of the CDR3 DNA that was read is TGTGCCAGCAGTGCCCCGGGACAAAACTATGCT.